Below, 19 T cell receptor beta chains from the same sample are listed, as sequenced in a study of shared clonotypes between healthy human individuals. Terminally differentiated effector memory CD45RA+ cells were excluded by CCR7 positive selection of CD45RO-negative cells. The protocol was immunoSEQ multiplex PCR, while the TCRdb copy is restricted to in-frame clones and leaves out a portion. The data hold about 680,000 clones, with 90% to 95% observed a single time. The sequencing input was naive CD8+ T cells sorted from blood. The receptors were gathered from a man aged 25 to 40 in good health.

The V and J genes are TRBV27 and TRBJ2-5, with D perhaps matching TRBD2 (6 bases). Germline V gene sequence: CDR1 MNHEY, CDR2 SMNVEV (reference sequence). The CDR3 contains 15 residues. V was pared by 6 bases and J by 5 bases, with 19 bases between. In nucleotides, the CDR3 is TGTGCCAGCAGAGGAGGGCGAGGACGGAAGGAGACCCAGTACTTC. Protein sequence: CASRGGRGRKETQYF.

The V call is TRBV29-1, the J call TRBJ2-1, with TRBD2 identical over 7 bases. The germline CDR1 and CDR2 sequences are SQVTM and ANQGSEA. CDR3 length: 15 residues. Trimming at V came to 1 base and at J to 6 bases, leaving 9 bases not matched to a gene. The CDR3 spells CSVEALAVEANEQFF. CDR3 bases: TGCAGCGTTGAAGCCCTAGCGGTTGAGGCCAATGAGCAGTTCTTC.

This clone was picked up a small number of times. V is TRBV19 and J is TRBJ2-7; 10 bases agree with TRBD2. The ends lost 5 bases at V and 1 base at J; junction bases unmatched: 2. The germline gives CDR1 LNHDA, CDR2 SQIVND (reference sequence). The length of the CDR3 is 14 residues. CDR3 residues: CASSSAGGSYEQYF. DNA for the CDR3: TGTGCCAGTAGTTCAGCGGGAGGGTCCTACGAGCAGTACTTC.

The chain is built from TRBV5-1 and TRBJ2-1; TRBD2 agrees at 14 bases. This CDR3 comprises 18 residues. Germline trimming cut 4 bases from V and 7 bases from J; bases unmatched to any gene: 13. The germline V gene encodes CDR1 SGHRS and CDR2 YFSETQ. The CDR3 loop reads CASSAGLAGEPTGNEQFF. CDR3 in DNA: TGCGCCAGCAGCGCGGGACTAGCGGGAGAGCCTACGGGGAATGAGCAGTTCTTC.

The chain uses TRBV11-2 and TRBJ2-1, with 12 bases that match TRBD2. Losses at the gene ends were 1 base for V and 6 bases for J; bases not matched to a gene: 4. There are 16 residues in the CDR3. Germline lookup yields CDR1 SGHAT and CDR2 FQNNGV. CDR3: CASSLATSGRSNEQFF. Here the CDR3 DNA reads TGTGCCAGCAGCTTAGCCACTAGCGGGAGGTCCAATGAGCAGTTCTTC.

This clone was found once. The chain carries TRBV7-8 and TRBJ2-7, with 13 bases lining up with TRBD2. With V trimmed by 1 base and J by 4 bases, 7 bases remained unmatched. The CDR3 spans 17 residues. In germline, CDR1 is SGHVS, CDR2 FQNEAQ. CDR3 sequence (DNA): TGTGCCAGCAGCTTAGTAGGCGGGACTAGCGGGAAGTACGAGCAGTACTTC. Its translation is CASSLVGGTSGKYEQYF.

Turning to this clone: At one boundary the junction diverges from the germline segment, which might be a read error. The chain combines TRBV2 with TRBJ2-3; tentatively, D is TRBD1 or TRBD2 (5 bases each). CDR1 is SNHLY, CDR2 FYNNEI, per germline. The CDR3 spans 14 residues. CDR3 nucleotides: TGTGCCAGCAGTAGAGGGGCCGGCACGGATACGCAGTATTTT. Protein product: CASSRGAGTDTQYF.

The chain joins TRBV28 to TRBJ1-1; perhaps TRBD1 as D (5 bases). CDR1 is MDHEN and CDR2 is SYDVKM in the germline V gene. This CDR3 has 11 residues. V was cut by 5 bases and J by 7 bases, with 8 bases left in between. CDR3: CASSPGFEAFF. CDR3 DNA: TGTGCCAGCAGTCCAGGGTTTGAAGCTTTCTTT. Filled out from reference TRBV28 and TRBJ1-1, the complete variable domain reads DVKVTQSSRYLVKRTGEKVFLECVQDMDHENMFWYRQDPGLGLRLIYFSYDVKMKEKGDIPEGYSVSREKKERFSLILESASTNQTSMYLCASSPGFEAFFGQGTRLTVV.

This chain connects TRBV4-1 to TRBJ2-7; 8 nucleotides agree with TRBD1. CDR3 size: 15 residues. The V segment lost 1 base and the J segment 0 bases; nucleotides outside the gene matches: 2. The germline CDR1 and CDR2 sequences are MGHRA and YSYEKL. CDR3 residues: CASSQGDRSSYEQYF. DNA of the CDR3: TGCGCCAGCAGCCAAGGGGACAGGAGCTCCTACGAGCAGTACTTC.

The rearrangement joins TRBV29-1 to TRBJ2-2, with D unclear. Germline-derived CDR1 and CDR2 are SQVTM and ANQGSEA. Trimming pared 3 bases from V and 8 bases from J, leaving 4 bases between. The CDR3 sequence is 10 residues long. In nucleotides, the CDR3 is TGCAGCGTTGATTTGGGGGAGCTGTTTTTT. This translates into CSVDLGELFF.

The V call is TRBV6-5, the J call TRBJ2-7; 7 bases fit TRBD1. CDR1 MNHEY and CDR2 SVGAGI come from the germline V gene. CDR3 length: 13 residues. V dropped 8 bases and J dropped 6; count of bases not matched to a gene: 10. The CDR3 sequence is CASSTGELSEQYF. The CDR3 region has the DNA TGTGCCAGCTCTACAGGGGAATTAAGCGAGCAGTACTTC.

V usage is TRBV6-5 and J usage is TRBJ2-4; D possibly matches TRBD1 or TRBD2 (6 bases each). This CDR3 region has 11 residues. Germline CDR1 is MNHEY and CDR2 is SVGAGI. This CDR3 is CASGATNIQYF. As DNA, the CDR3 is TGTGCTTCGGGGGCTACGAACATTCAGTACTTC.

The rearrangement uses TRBV7-9 and TRBJ1-2, with a weak D call TRBD1 (6 bases). Germline lookup yields CDR1 SEHNR and CDR2 FQNEAQ (reference sequence). V lost 5 bases and J 1 base, leaving 14 bases between the germline ends. The CDR3 has 15 residues. This CDR3 is CASSPQGRVNYGYTF. The CDR3, as DNA: TGTGCCAGCAGCCCCCAGGGGAGGGTTAACTATGGCTACACCTTC.

The chain is built from TRBV27 and TRBJ1-2; 7 nucleotides match TRBD1. Trimming at V came to 2 bases and at J to 3 bases, leaving 0 bases not matched to a gene. CDR1 and CDR2 (germline): MNHEY, SMNVEV (reference sequence). The CDR3 runs 13 residues. In DNA form, the CDR3 reads TGTGCCAGCAGTTTAACAGGGGACTATGGCTACACCTTC. This encodes CASSLTGDYGYTF.

This clone has only one observation. The chain links TRBV5-6 to TRBJ2-7, with no clear D. Trimming stripped 2 bases from V and 0 bases from J, with 3 bases between. Germline loops: CDR1 SGHDT, CDR2 YYEEEE. CDR3 size: 12 residues. CDR3 sequence: CASSFGSYEQYF. As DNA, the CDR3 is TGTGCCAGCAGCTTCGGCTCCTACGAGCAGTACTTC.

This chain links TRBV6-5 with TRBJ2-7; possible D gene TRBD2, 6 bases. The ends were cut back, 0 bases at V and 7 bases at J, with 13 bases in the middle. This CDR3 region has 14 residues. Per germline, CDR1 MNHEY and CDR2 SVGAGI. The CDR3 coding sequence is TGTGCCAGCAGTTACTCGGACCCCGCGGGGGAGCAGTACTTC. Protein product: CASSYSDPAGEQYF.

For this clone: The same CDR3 can be traced to other DNA sequences in this sample. V gene TRBV9 combines with J gene TRBJ2-2; D may be TRBD1 or TRBD2 (6 bases each). V lost 2 bases, J lost 4 bases, and 9 bases lay in between. The V gene's germline CDR1 is SGDLS and CDR2 YYNGEE. This CDR3 contains 14 residues. In nucleotides, the CDR3 is TGTGCCAGCAGCGTTGGAGGGGGCACCGGGGAGCTGTTTTTT. Residues: CASSVGGGTGELFF.

The V and J genes are TRBV19 and TRBJ2-5, with 10 bases aligning to TRBD1. V was clipped by 3 bases and J by 5 bases; unmatched bases: 6. CDR1 is LNHDA and CDR2 is SQIVND in the germline V gene (reference sequence). The CDR3 has 15 amino acids. The CDR3 nucleotides are TGTGCCAGTAGTATGGGACAGGGGATGGTTGAGACCCAGTACTTC. It encodes CASSMGQGMVETQYF. Full variable domain (remainder filled in from reference TRBV19 and TRBJ2-5): DGGITQSPKYLFRKEGQNVTLSCEQNLNHDAMYWYRQDPGQGLRLIYYSQIVNDFQKGDIAEGYSVSREKKESFPLTVTSAQKNPTAFYLCASSMGQGMVETQYFGPGTRLLVL.

The V and J genes are TRBV9 and TRBJ2-3, with 13 bases that match TRBD2. The CDR3 totals 19 residues. V shed 2 bases and J 4 bases; nucleotides not matched to a gene: 13. Germline loops: CDR1 SGDLS, CDR2 YYNGEE. The CDR3 is CASSVLLAGGPRFADTQYF. The CDR3 DNA reads TGTGCCAGCAGCGTTCTACTAGCGGGAGGGCCCAGGTTCGCAGATACGCAGTATTTT. The full variable domain, with the rest looked up from reference TRBV9 and TRBJ2-3, is DSGVTQTPKHLITATGQRVTLRCSPRSGDLSVYWYQQSLDQGLQFLIQYYNGEERAKGNILERFSAQQFPDLHSELNLSSLELGDSALYFCASSVLLAGGPRFADTQYFGPGTRLTVL.